Below are 4 T cell receptor beta chains sequenced from a single sample in a study of blood T cells in healthy people across ages. Then a second PCR, running roughly 6 to 12 cycles, was carried out with a sample-barcoded 5' primer and a J-beta primer mix. TCRdb processed the 5' RACE reads anew with MiXCR; each CDR3 protein has one entry. Of 660,000 or so distinct CDR3 sequences listed, approximately 59% are singletons. Material for sequencing was blood. These receptors all stem from a man in his sixties in good health.

This clonotype was detected a few times. The rearrangement joins TRBV28 to TRBJ2-7, with D unclear. There are 13 residues in the CDR3. V was clipped by 4 bases and J by 6 bases, with 13 bases between them. Germline assignment: CDR1 MDHEN and CDR2 SYDVKM. CDR3 sequence reads: CASSSPSVGEQYF. The DNA of the CDR3 is TGTGCCAGCAGTTCTCCTTCAGTTGGCGAGCAGTACTTC.

This clonotype has just a few counts. The CDR3 DNA is TGCAGTGCTAGAAGGCCAGGCCAAGAGACCCAGTACTTC. This sequence encodes CSARRPGQETQYF. This chain joins TRBV20-1 and TRBJ2-5, with no clear D. This CDR3 spans 13 amino acids. CDR1 and CDR2 from the germline V gene are DFQATT and SNEGSKA (reference sequence). V was pared by 2 bases and J by 1 base, with 8 bases between.

J is TRBJ2-1 and V is TRBV29-1, with TRBD1 matching over 8 bases. Trimming took 6 bases from V and 1 from J; bases not matched to a gene: 8. Per the germline V gene, CDR1 is SQVTM and CDR2 is ANQGSEA. The CDR3 spans 15 residues. The CDR3 loop reads CSVNTGTGSYNEQFF. The DNA of the CDR3 is TGCAGCGTGAATACCGGGACAGGTTCCTACAATGAGCAGTTCTTC.

Many counts were recorded for this clonotype. The gene calls are TRBV14 and TRBJ1-2, with D perhaps TRBD1 (5 bases). The CDR3 spans 12 residues. From germline, CDR1 is SGHDN and CDR2 FVKESK. V gave up 4 bases and J gave up 4 bases, with 7 bases separating them. The CDR3 loop is CASSPGRYGYTF. The CDR3 DNA reads TGTGCCAGCAGCCCGGGACGCTATGGCTACACCTTC.